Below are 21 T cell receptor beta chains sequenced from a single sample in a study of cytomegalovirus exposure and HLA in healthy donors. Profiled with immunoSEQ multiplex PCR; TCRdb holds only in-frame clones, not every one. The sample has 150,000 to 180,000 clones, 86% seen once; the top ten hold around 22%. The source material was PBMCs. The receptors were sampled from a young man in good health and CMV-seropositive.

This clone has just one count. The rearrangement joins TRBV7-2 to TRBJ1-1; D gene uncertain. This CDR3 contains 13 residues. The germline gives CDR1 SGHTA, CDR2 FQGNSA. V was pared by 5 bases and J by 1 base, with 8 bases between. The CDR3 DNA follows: TGTGCCAGCAGCACTGGAGAGAACACTGAAGCTTTCTTT. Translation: CASSTGENTEAFF.

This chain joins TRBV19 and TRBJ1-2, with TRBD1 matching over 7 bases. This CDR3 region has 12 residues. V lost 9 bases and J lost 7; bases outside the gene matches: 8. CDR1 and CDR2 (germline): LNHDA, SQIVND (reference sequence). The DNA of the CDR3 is TGTGCCAGCCTGGGGACAGCCGGTGGCTACACCTTC. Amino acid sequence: CASLGTAGGYTF. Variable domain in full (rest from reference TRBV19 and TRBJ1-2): DGGITQSPKYLFRKEGQNVTLSCEQNLNHDAMYWYRQDPGQGLRLIYYSQIVNDFQKGDIAEGYSVSREKKESFPLTVTSAQKNPTAFYLCASLGTAGGYTFGSGTRLTVV.

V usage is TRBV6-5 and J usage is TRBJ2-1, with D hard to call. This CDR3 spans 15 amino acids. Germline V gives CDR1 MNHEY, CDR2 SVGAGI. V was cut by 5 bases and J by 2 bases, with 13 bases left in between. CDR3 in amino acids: CASSPALTTYNEQFF. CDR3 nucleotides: TGTGCCAGCAGTCCCGCCCTGACAACCTACAATGAGCAGTTCTTC.

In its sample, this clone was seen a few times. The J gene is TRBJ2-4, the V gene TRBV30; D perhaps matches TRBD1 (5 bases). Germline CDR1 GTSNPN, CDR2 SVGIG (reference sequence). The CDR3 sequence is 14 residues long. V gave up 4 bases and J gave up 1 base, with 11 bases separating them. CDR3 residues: CAWKTELAKNIQYF. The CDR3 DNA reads TGTGCCTGGAAGACAGAGCTGGCCAAAAACATTCAGTACTTC.

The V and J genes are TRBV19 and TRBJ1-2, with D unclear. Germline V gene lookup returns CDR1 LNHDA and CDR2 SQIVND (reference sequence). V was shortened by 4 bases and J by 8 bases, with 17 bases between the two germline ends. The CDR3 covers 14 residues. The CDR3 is CASSTGLIPPGYTF. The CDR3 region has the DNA TGTGCCAGTAGTACTGGACTCATCCCTCCGGGCTACACCTTC.

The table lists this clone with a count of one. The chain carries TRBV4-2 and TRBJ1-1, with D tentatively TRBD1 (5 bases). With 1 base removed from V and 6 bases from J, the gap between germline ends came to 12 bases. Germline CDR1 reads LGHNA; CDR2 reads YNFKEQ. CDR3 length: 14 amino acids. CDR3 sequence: CASSQVGGNAEAFF. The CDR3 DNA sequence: TGTGCCAGCAGCCAAGTCGGGGGTAATGCTGAAGCTTTCTTT.

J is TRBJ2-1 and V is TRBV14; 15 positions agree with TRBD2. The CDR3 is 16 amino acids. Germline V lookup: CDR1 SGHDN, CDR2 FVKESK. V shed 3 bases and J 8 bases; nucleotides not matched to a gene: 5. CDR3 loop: CASSHLGLAGGDEQFF. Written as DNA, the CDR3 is TGTGCCAGCAGCCATCTAGGACTAGCGGGAGGGGATGAGCAGTTCTTC.

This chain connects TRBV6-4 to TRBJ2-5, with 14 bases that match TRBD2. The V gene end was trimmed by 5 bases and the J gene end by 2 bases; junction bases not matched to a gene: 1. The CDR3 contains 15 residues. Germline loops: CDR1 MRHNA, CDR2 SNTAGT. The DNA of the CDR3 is TGTGCCAGCAGTCGACTAGCGGGAGGGCAAGAGACCCAGTACTTC. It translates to CASSRLAGGQETQYF.

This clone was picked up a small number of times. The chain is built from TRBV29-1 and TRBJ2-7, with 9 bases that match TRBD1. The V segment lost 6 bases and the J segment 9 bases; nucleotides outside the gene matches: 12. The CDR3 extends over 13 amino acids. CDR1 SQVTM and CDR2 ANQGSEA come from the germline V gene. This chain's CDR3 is CSVEYVTGGVQYF. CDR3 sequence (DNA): TGCAGCGTAGAGTACGTGACAGGGGGGGTGCAGTACTTC.

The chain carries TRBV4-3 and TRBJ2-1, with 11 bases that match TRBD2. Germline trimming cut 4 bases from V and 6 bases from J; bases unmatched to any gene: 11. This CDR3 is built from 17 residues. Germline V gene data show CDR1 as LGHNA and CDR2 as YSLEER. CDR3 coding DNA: TGCGCCAGCAGCCCCCAAATAGCGGGGGGGCGAGGCAATGAGCAGTTCTTC. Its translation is CASSPQIAGGRGNEQFF.

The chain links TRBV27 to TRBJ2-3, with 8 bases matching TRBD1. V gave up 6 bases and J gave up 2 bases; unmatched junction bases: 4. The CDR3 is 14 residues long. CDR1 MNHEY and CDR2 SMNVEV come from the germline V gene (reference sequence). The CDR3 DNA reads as TGTGCCAGCAGGAGACAGGGGTTCACAGATACGCAGTATTTT. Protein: CASRRQGFTDTQYF.

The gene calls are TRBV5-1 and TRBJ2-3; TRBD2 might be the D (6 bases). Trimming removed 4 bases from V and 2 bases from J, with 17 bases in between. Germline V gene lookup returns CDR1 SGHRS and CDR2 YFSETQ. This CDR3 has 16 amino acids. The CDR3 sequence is CASSRSAGSLTDTQYF. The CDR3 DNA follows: TGCGCCAGCAGCAGATCAGCGGGTTCACTCACAGATACGCAGTATTTT. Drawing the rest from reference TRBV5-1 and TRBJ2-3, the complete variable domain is KAGVTQTPRYLIKTRGQQVTLSCSPISGHRSVSWYQQTPGQGLQFLFEYFSETQRNKGNFPGRFSGRQFSNSRSEMNVSTLELGDSALYLCASSRSAGSLTDTQYFGPGTRLTVL.

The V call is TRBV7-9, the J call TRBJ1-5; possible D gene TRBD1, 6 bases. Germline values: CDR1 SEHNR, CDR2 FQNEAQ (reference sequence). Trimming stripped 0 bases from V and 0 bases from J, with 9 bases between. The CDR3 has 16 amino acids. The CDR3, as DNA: TGTGCCAGCAGCTTAGCGCTCAGGGGTAGCAATCAGCCCCAGCATTTT. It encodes CASSLALRGSNQPQHF.

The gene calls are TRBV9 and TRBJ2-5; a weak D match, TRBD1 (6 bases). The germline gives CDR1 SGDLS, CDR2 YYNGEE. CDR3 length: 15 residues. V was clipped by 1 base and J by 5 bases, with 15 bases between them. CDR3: CASSVIPGQGETQYF. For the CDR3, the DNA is TGTGCCAGCAGCGTAATACCAGGTCAGGGGGAGACCCAGTACTTC.

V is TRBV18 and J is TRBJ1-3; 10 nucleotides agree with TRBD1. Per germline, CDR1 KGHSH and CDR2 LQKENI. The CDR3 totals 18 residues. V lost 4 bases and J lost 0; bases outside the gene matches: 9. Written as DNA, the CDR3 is TGTGCCAGCTCACGCCGGGACAGGGGAGCCTCCTCTGGAAACACCATATATTTT. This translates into CASSRRDRGASSGNTIYF.

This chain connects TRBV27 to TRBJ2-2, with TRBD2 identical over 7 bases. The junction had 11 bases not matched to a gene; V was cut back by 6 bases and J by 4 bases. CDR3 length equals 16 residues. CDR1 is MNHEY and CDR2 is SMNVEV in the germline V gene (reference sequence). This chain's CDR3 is CASRAKSGTFTGELFF. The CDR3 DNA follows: TGTGCCAGCAGAGCCAAGAGCGGGACTTTCACCGGGGAGCTGTTTTTT.

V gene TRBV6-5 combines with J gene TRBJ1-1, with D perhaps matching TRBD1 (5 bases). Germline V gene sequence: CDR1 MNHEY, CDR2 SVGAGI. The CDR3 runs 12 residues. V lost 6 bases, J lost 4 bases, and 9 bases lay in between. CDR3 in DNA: TGTGCCAGCAGAAGGGGAACCACTGAAGCTTTCTTT. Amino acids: CASRRGTTEAFF.

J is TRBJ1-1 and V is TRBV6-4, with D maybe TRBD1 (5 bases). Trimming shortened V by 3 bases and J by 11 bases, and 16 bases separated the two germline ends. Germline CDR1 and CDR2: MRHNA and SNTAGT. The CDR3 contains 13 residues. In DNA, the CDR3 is TGTGCCAGCAGTGAGAGCTCAGGGTCGGCCGCTTTCTTT. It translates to CASSESSGSAAFF.

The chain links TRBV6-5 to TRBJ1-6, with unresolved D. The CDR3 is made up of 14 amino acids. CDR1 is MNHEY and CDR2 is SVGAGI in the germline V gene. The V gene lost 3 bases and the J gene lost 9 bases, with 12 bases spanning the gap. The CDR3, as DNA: TGTGCCAGCAGTTATAGGAGGGTCGGTTCACCCCTCCACTTT. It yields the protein CASSYRRVGSPLHF.

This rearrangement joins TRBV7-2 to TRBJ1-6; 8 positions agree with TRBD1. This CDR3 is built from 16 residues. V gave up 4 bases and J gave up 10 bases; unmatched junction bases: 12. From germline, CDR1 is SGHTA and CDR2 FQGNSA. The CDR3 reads CASSSNSGTGGSPLHF. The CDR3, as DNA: TGTGCCAGCAGCTCTAACTCCGGGACAGGAGGGTCACCCCTCCACTTT.

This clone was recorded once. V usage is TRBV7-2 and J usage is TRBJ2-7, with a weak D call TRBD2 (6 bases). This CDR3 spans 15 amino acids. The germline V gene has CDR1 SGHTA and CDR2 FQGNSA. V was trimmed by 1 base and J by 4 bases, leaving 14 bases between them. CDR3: CASSLGGGISYEQYF. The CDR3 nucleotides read TGTGCCAGCAGCTTAGGCGGCGGGATATCTTACGAGCAGTACTTC.